The clone carrying this T cell receptor beta chain was detected once. The data stem from a study of T cell clonotyping in hematopoietic cell transplantation. The data were produced by immunoSEQ multiplex PCR, yet TCRdb's version contains in-frame clones alone and is incomplete. Of some 50,000 clones detected, roughly 80% appear once; the ten largest clones hold approximately 5.3%. This sample's time point: recipient sample about 28 days before transplant, after cytoreduction. Sequencing used peripheral blood mononuclear cells, obtained before stem cell transplant. The sequence was obtained from a man between 60 and 75 years old with myelodysplastic syndrome. Some clones in this sample may be carry-over from other donors' samples.

CDR3 residues: CAWSVDRGSQPQHF. The CDR3 DNA sequence: TGTGCCTGGAGTGTTGACAGGGGATCTCAGCCCCAGCATTTT. The chain links TRBV30 to TRBJ1-5; 8 nucleotides match TRBD1. The CDR3 runs to 14 residues. Germline lookup yields CDR1 GTSNPN and CDR2 SVGIG (reference sequence). V lost 0 bases, J lost 6 bases, and 4 bases stayed unmatched.